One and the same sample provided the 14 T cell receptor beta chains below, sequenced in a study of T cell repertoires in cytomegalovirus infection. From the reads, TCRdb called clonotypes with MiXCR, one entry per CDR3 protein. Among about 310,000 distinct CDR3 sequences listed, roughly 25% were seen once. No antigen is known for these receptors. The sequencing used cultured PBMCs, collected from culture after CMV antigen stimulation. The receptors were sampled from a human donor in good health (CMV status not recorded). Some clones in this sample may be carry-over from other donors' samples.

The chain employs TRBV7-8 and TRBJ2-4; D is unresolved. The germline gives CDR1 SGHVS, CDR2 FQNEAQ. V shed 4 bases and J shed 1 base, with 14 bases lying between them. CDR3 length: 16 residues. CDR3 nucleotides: TGTGCCAGCAGCTCTTACGATCCCGGGGCCAAAAACATTCAGTACTTC. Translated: CASSSYDPGAKNIQYF.

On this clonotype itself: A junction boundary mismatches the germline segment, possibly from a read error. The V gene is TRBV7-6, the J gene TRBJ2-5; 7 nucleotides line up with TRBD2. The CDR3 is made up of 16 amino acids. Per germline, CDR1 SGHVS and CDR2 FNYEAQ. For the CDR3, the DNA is TGTGCGAGCACTCTCGGGGTGGGAGGGCTTCAAGAGACCCAGTACTTC. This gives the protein CASTLGVGGLQETQYF.

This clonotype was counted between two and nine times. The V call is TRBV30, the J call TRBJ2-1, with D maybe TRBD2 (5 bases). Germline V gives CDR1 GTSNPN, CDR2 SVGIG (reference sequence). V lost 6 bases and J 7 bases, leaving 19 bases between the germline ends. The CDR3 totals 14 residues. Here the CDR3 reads CACPSRRRLNEQFF. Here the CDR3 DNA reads TGTGCCTGCCCGTCGAGGAGGAGGCTGAATGAGCAGTTCTTC.

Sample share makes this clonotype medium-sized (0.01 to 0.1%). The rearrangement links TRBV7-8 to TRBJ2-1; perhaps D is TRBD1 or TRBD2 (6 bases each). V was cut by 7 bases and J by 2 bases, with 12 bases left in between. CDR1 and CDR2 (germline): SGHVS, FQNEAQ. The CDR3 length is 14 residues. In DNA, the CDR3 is TGTGCCAGCACCACTAGGGGGGCCTACAATGAGCAGTTCTTC. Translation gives CASTTRGAYNEQFF.

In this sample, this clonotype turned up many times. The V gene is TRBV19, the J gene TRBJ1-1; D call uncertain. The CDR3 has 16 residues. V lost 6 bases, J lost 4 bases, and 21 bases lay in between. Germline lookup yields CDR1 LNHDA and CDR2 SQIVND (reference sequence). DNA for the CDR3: TGTGCCAGTAGCCGCCCCGGTGTCTCTATAACCACTGAAGCTTTCTTT. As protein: CASSRPGVSITTEAFF. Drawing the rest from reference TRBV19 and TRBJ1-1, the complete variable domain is DGGITQSPKYLFRKEGQNVTLSCEQNLNHDAMYWYRQDPGQGLRLIYYSQIVNDFQKGDIAEGYSVSREKKESFPLTVTSAQKNPTAFYLCASSRPGVSITTEAFFGQGTRLTVV.

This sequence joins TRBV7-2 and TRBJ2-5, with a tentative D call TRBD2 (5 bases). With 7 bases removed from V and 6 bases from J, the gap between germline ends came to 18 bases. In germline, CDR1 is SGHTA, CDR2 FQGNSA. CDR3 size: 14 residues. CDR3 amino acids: CASTPSGKGQTQYF. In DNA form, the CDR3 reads TGTGCCAGCACCCCGTCCGGGAAGGGCCAGACCCAGTACTTC. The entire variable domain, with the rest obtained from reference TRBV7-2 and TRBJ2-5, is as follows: GAGVSQSPSNKVTEKGKDVELRCDPISGHTALYWYRQSLGQGLEFLIYFQGNSAPDKSGLPSDRFSAERTGGSVSTLTIQRTQQEDSAVYLCASTPSGKGQTQYFGPGTRLLVL.

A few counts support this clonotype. The CDR3 sequence: CASSSTTSNTEAFF. The CDR3 DNA reads TGTGCCAGTAGTTCCACAACCAGTAACACTGAAGCTTTCTTT. This chain links TRBV19 with TRBJ1-1, with D hard to call. In germline, CDR1 is LNHDA, CDR2 SQIVND (reference sequence). Trimming removed 5 bases at V and 2 bases at J, with 12 bases between. CDR3 size: 14 residues.

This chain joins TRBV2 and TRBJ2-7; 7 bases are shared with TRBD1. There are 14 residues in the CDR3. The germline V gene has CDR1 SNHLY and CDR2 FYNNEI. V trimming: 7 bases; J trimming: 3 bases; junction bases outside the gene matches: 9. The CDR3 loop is CASTSQGRGYEQYF. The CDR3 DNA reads TGTGCCAGCACCTCACAGGGGAGAGGCTACGAGCAGTACTTC.

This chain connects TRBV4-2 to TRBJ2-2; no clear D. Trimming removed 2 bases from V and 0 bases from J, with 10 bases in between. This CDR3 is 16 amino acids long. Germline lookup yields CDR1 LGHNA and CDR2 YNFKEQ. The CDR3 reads CASSQQLQTNTGELFF. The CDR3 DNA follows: TGTGCCAGCAGCCAACAGCTACAAACGAACACCGGGGAGCTGTTTTTT.

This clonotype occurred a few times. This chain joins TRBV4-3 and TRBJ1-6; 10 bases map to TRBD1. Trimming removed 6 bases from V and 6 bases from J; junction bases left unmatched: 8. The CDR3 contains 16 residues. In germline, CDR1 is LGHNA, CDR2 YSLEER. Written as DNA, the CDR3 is TGCGCCAGCAGACCCGACCGGGACAGGGGTAATTCACCCCTCCACTTT. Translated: CASRPDRDRGNSPLHF.

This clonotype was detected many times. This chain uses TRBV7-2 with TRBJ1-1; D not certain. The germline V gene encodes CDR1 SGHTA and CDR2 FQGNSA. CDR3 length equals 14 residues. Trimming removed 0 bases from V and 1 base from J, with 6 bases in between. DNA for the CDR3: TGTGCCAGCAGCTTAGCCCCAGGGAACACTGAAGCTTTCTTT. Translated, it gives CASSLAPGNTEAFF.

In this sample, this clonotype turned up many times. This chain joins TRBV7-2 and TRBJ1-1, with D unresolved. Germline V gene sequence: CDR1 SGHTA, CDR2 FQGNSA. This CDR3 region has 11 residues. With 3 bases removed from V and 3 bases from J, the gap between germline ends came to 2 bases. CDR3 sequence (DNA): TGTGCCAGCAGCTTGTACACTGAAGCTTTCTTT. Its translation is CASSLYTEAFF.

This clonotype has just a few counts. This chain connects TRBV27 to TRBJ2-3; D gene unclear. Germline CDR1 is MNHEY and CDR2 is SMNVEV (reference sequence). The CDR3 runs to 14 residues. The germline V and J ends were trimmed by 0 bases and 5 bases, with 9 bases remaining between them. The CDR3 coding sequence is TGTGCCAGCAGTTTATCAGGCCCGGGAGATACGCAGTATTTT. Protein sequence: CASSLSGPGDTQYF.

CDR3 coding DNA: TGTGCCAGTGGGACAGGGGCGCTCACTGAAGCTTTCTTT. It is translated as CASGTGALTEAFF. This chain uses TRBV28 with TRBJ1-1, with TRBD1 matching over 10 bases. The CDR3 has 13 residues. Losses at the gene ends were 9 bases for V and 4 bases for J; bases not matched to a gene: 5. Germline lookup yields CDR1 MDHEN and CDR2 SYDVKM.